What follows are 8 T cell receptor beta chains derived from one specimen sequenced in a study of control samples from healthy donors and cancer patients. Data came from immunoSEQ multiplex PCR; TCRdb stores just in-frame clones and leaves some out. The repertoire holds tens of thousands of clones, with 91% as singletons. The material sequenced was PBMCs. The receptors derive from a man between 50 and 59 years old with lung cancer.

This chain connects TRBV19 to TRBJ1-2; D gene ambiguous. This CDR3 has 14 amino acids. The V gene's germline CDR1 is LNHDA and CDR2 SQIVND (reference sequence). The V gene lost 5 bases and the J gene lost 1 base, with 11 bases spanning the gap. CDR3 loop: CASSPEEDNYGYTF. CDR3 sequence (DNA): TGTGCCAGTAGTCCCGAGGAAGATAACTATGGCTACACCTTC.

The chain carries TRBV6-6 and TRBJ1-2; D unclear. Germline loops: CDR1 MNHNY, CDR2 SVGAGI (reference sequence). Trimming stripped 8 bases from V and 12 bases from J, with 25 bases between. The CDR3 has 14 amino acids. The CDR3 protein is CASQRGAGSGWDTF. The DNA for the CDR3 is TGTGCCAGCCAGAGAGGAGCAGGCTCGGGGTGGGACACCTTC.

The chain combines TRBV11-2 with TRBJ2-1; weak D call: TRBD2 (5 bases). The germline V gene encodes CDR1 SGHAT and CDR2 FQNNGV. This CDR3 has 17 amino acids. The V and J ends lost 1 base and 8 bases respectively, with 21 bases between them. This CDR3 reads CASSLVFSRAGRDEQFF. CDR3 DNA: TGTGCCAGCAGCTTAGTATTTTCTCGGGCGGGCCGGGATGAGCAGTTCTTC.

The rearrangement joins TRBV9 to TRBJ1-2; D possibly corresponds to TRBD1 (6 bases). The V and J ends lost 3 bases and 5 bases respectively, with 23 bases between them. The CDR3 contains 17 residues. The germline V gene has CDR1 SGDLS and CDR2 YYNGEE. Here the CDR3 reads CASSGRDRKRGGYGYTF. CDR3 DNA sequence: TGTGCCAGCAGCGGACGAGACAGGAAACGAGGGGGTTATGGCTACACCTTC.

The chain employs TRBV5-5 and TRBJ1-2; D gene unclear. The CDR3 has 13 residues. CDR1 is SGHKS, CDR2 YYEKEE, per germline (reference sequence). V was shortened by 4 bases and J by 3 bases, with 10 bases between the two germline ends. CDR3 DNA: TGTGCCAGCAGCCCCGCAATGGACTATGGCTACACCTTC. Its translation: CASSPAMDYGYTF.

The chain combines TRBV9 with TRBJ2-2; D not resolved. This CDR3 spans 13 amino acids. V dropped 6 bases and J dropped 6 bases, with 12 bases sitting between them. Germline V gene data show CDR1 as SGDLS and CDR2 as YYNGEE. The CDR3 protein is CASNRLGPGELFF. The DNA of the CDR3 is TGTGCCAGCAACCGGCTGGGTCCCGGGGAGCTGTTTTTT.

This sequence joins TRBV2 and TRBJ1-2; 8 nucleotides agree with TRBD1. Per the germline V gene, CDR1 is SNHLY and CDR2 is FYNNEI. The CDR3 consists of 17 residues. V shed 2 bases and J 2 bases; nucleotides not matched to a gene: 10. CDR3 sequence: CASSEWAGGAINYGYTF. The CDR3 DNA reads as TGTGCCAGCAGTGAATGGGCAGGGGGCGCGATAAACTATGGCTACACCTTC.

The CDR3 DNA follows: TGCGCCAGCAGCCAAGGTATACAGCCCAATCAGCCCCAGCATTTT. This sequence encodes CASSQGIQPNQPQHF. The chain joins TRBV4-1 to TRBJ1-5; no firm D call. CDR1 MGHRA and CDR2 YSYEKL come from the germline V gene. V lost 1 base, J lost 3 bases, and 10 bases lay in between. The CDR3 covers 15 residues.